This is a list of T cell receptor beta chains from one sample in a study of T cells in Graves' hyperthyroidism and ophthalmopathy. Using its own MiXCR run on the multiplex PCR reads, TCRdb lists one record per CDR3 protein. The table lists 490,000 or so distinct CDR3 sequences, around a fifth of them singletons, with 49% in the top ten. Sequenced input: blood. These receptor sequences come from a woman in her 70s with Graves' ophthalmopathy. CDR3s include the opening cysteine and the closing phenylalanine or tryptophan. D genes are given only for firm matches. Rows give clone size only sometimes, using once, few, many, or a class for an expanded clone.

v_call,clone_size,j_call,d_call,cdr3_nt,cdr3_aa
TRBV12-3/TRBV12-4,NA,TRBJ2-7,TRBD1,TGTGCCAGCTCCCCCTCCACAGGGGGCGGTCAGCAGTACTTC,CASSPSTGGGQQYF
TRBV7-9,NA,TRBJ2-3,NA,TGTGCCAGCAGCTTAGCTACCGTACAGGGGAGGCGAACAGATACGCAGTATTTT,CASSLATVQGRRTDTQYF
TRBV5-1,few,TRBJ2-1,TRBD2,TGCGCCAGCTTCCCACTTAGCGGGTCCTCCTACAATGAGCAGTTCTTC,CASFPLSGSSYNEQFF
TRBV20-1,few,TRBJ2-7,NA,TGCAGTGCTAGGCCAGTCTTGGCCTACGAGCAGTACTTC,CSARPVLAYEQYF
TRBV19,NA,TRBJ2-5,TRBD2,TGTGCCAGTACCTTTAGCGGGAGCGGTCGGGAGACCCAGTACTTC,CASTFSGSGRETQYF
TRBV6-1,NA,TRBJ1-4,NA,TGTGCCTCCCAGGAAGCGACTAATGAAAAACTGTTTTTT,CASQEATNEKLFF
TRBV5-1,many,TRBJ2-1,NA,TGCGCCAGCAGTTACTCCCGGGACTCGGGGCGCAATGAGCAGTTCTTC,CASSYSRDSGRNEQFF
TRBV11-2,many,TRBJ2-1,NA,TGTGCCAGCAGCTTGGCGGGCATTACAATAAGGGATGAGCAGTTCTTC,CASSLAGITIRDEQFF
TRBV9,NA,TRBJ2-2,NA,TGTGCCAGCAGCGTAGCGGGGAGAACGAACACCGGGGAGCTGTTTTTT,CASSVAGRTNTGELFF
TRBV19,NA,TRBJ2-2,TRBD2,TGTGCCAGTAAAGTCGGCAGGGGATTAGGGCTAGCGGGGGCTAACACCGGGGAGCTGTTTTTT,CASKVGRGLGLAGANTGELFF
TRBV19,NA,TRBJ1-1,NA,TGTGCCAGTACCGTCTGGTTGGGGACTGAAGCTTTCTTT,CASTVWLGTEAFF
TRBV4-1,NA,TRBJ1-1,NA,TGCGCCAGCAGCCAATTTTGGGGGGTCACTGAAGCTTTCTTT,CASSQFWGVTEAFF
TRBV3-1,few,TRBJ1-1,NA,TGTGCCAGCAGCCAAGGGGACAAATCTGGAGCTTTCTTT,CASSQGDKSGAFF
TRBV7-2,many,TRBJ1-2,TRBD1,TGTGCCAGCAGCTCAGGACAGGGCAACTATGGCTACACCTTC,CASSSGQGNYGYTF
TRBV5-1,NA,TRBJ1-5,NA,TGCGCCAGCAGCCTGGGGGGATTACAGGGAAATCAGCCCCAGCATTTT,CASSLGGLQGNQPQHF
TRBV2,many,TRBJ2-1,TRBD2,TGTGCCACCCGGGGGGGACTAGCGGGAGGGAGCTCCTACAATGAGCAGTTCTTC,CATRGGLAGGSSYNEQFF
TRBV18,few,TRBJ1-1,NA,TGTGCCAGCTCACCCAGGACAGAGAACACTGAAGCTTTCTTT,CASSPRTENTEAFF
TRBV19,NA,TRBJ1-1,NA,TGTGCCAGCAGTATCCCGCAACGGGGGGACACTGAAGCTTTCTTT,CASSIPQRGDTEAFF
TRBV11-3,NA,TRBJ2-7,NA,TGTGCCAGCAGCTTAGAGGACACCTACGAGCAGTACTTC,CASSLEDTYEQYF
TRBV4-2,NA,TRBJ2-7,NA,TGTGCCAGCAGCCAAGAACCGACATACAGTACCGAGCAGTACTTC,CASSQEPTYSTEQYF
TRBV20-1,NA,TRBJ2-6,TRBD1,TGCAGTGCTAGAGATATGTACAGGGGAAGCTCTGGGGCCAACGTCCTGACTTTC,CSARDMYRGSSGANVLTF
TRBV10-1,few,TRBJ2-2,TRBD2,TGCGCCAGCAGTAAGACTAGCGGGATTGGCGGGGAGCTGTTTTTT,CASSKTSGIGGELFF
TRBV3-1,many,TRBJ1-4,NA,TGTGCCAGCAGCCCCTTCGGACACAGAGGTGAAAAACTGTTTTTT,CASSPFGHRGEKLFF
TRBV7-9,once,TRBJ2-1,TRBD2,TGTGCCAGCAGCCACGGACTAGACAGGCAGTTCTTC,CASSHGLDRQFF
TRBV12-3/TRBV12-4,few,TRBJ1-4,NA,TGTGCCAGCAGCCTAACAGGGACGTCTGAAAAACTGTTTTTT,CASSLTGTSEKLFF
TRBV3-1,NA,TRBJ2-7,TRBD1,TGTGCCAGCAGCCGCCGGGACAGACTATACGAGCAGTACTTC,CASSRRDRLYEQYF
TRBV12-3/TRBV12-4,many,TRBJ2-5,TRBD2,TGTGCCAGCAGCCCAACTTTAGCGGGAGTAGAGACCCAGTACTTC,CASSPTLAGVETQYF
TRBV20-1,few,TRBJ1-2,TRBD1,TGCAGTGCTAGATTACAGGGGAACTATGGCTACACCTTC,CSARLQGNYGYTF
TRBV10-3,few,TRBJ1-1,TRBD1,TGTGCCATCAGTGGGGGGACAGGAGTTGAAGCTTTCTTT,CAISGGTGVEAFF